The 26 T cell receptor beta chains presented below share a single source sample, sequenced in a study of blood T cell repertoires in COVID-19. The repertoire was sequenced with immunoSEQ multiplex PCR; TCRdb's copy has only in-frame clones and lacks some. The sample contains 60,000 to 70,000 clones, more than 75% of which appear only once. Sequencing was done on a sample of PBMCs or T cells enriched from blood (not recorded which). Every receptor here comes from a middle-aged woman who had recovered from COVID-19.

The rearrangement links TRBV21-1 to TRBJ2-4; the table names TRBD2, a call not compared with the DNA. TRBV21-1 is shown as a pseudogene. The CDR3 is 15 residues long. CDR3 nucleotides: TGTGCCAGCAGCAAACGTCGACTAGCCAAAAACATTCAGTACTTC. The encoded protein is CASSKRRLAKNIQYF.

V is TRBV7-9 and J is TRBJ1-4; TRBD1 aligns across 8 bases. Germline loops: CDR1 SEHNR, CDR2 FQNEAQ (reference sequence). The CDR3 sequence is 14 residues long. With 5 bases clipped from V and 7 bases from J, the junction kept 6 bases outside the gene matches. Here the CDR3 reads CASSRTGSGEKLFF. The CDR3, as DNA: TGTGCCAGCAGCAGGACAGGGTCGGGTGAAAAACTGTTTTTT.

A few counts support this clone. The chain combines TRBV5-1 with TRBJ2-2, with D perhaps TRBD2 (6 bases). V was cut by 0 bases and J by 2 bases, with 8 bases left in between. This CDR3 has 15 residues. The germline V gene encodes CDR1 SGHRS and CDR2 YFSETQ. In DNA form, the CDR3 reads TGCGCCAGCAGCTTGGGACTAGGAAACACCGGGGAGCTGTTTTTT. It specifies CASSLGLGNTGELFF.

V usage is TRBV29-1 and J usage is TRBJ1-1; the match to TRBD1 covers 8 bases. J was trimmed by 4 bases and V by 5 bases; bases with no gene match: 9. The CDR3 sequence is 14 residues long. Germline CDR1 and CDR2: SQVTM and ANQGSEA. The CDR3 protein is CSVPTPTGATEAFF. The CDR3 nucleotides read TGCAGCGTTCCAACGCCGACAGGGGCCACTGAAGCTTTCTTT.

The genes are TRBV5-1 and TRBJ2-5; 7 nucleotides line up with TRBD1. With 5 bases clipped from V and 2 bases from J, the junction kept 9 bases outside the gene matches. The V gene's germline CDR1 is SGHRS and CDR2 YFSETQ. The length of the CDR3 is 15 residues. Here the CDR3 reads CASSSTGPFQETQYF. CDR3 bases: TGCGCCAGCAGTTCGACAGGGCCTTTTCAAGAGACCCAGTACTTC.

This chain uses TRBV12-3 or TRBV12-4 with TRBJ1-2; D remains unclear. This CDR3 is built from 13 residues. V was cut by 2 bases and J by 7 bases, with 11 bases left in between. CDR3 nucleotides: TGTGCCAGCAGTTTACTTCTCCCCGGTGGCTACACCTTC. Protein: CASSLLLPGGYTF.

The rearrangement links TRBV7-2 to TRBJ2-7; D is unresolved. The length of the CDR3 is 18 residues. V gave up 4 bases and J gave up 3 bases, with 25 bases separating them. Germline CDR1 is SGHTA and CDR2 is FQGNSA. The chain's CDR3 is CASSSYLSLDGYHYEQYF. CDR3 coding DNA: TGTGCCAGCAGCTCCTACCTGAGTCTAGATGGCTATCACTACGAGCAGTACTTC.

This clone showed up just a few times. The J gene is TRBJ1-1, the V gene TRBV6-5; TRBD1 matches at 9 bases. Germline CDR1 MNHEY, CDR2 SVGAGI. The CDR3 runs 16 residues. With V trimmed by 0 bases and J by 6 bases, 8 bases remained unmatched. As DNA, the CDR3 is TGTGCCAGCAGTTACTCGTTCGGACAGGGGAGATCTGAAGCTTTCTTT. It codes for CASSYSFGQGRSEAFF.

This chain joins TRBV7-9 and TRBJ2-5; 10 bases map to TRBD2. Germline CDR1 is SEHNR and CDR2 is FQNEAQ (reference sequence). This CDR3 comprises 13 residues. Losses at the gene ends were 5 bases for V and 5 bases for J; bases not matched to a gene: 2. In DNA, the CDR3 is TGTGCCAGCAGCGCGACTAGCGGGGAGACCCAGTACTTC. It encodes CASSATSGETQYF.

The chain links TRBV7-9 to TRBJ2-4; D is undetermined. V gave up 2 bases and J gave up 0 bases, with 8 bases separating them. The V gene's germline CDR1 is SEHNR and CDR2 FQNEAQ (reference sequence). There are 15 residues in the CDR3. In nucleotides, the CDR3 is TGTGCCAGCAGCTTAAGGCTAGGAGCCAAAAACATTCAGTACTTC. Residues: CASSLRLGAKNIQYF.

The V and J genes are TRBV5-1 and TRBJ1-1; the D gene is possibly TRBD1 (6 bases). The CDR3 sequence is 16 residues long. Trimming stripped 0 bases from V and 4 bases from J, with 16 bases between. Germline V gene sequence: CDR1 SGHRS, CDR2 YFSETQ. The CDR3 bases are TGCGCCAGCAGCTTGGGTTCGGGCTTAGGGGGCACTGAAGCTTTCTTT. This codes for CASSLGSGLGGTEAFF.

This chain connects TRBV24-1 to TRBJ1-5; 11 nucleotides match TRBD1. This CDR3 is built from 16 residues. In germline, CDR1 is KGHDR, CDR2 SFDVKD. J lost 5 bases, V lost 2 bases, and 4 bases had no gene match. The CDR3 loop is CATSDSRDRGDQPQHF. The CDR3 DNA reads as TGTGCCACCAGTGATTCAAGGGACAGGGGGGATCAGCCCCAGCATTTT.

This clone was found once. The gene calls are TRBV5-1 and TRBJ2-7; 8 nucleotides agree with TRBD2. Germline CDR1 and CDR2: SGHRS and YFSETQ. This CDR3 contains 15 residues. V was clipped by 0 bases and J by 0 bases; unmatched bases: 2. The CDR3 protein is CASSLVAGGSYEQYF. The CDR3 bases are TGCGCCAGCAGCTTGGTTGCGGGGGGCTCCTACGAGCAGTACTTC.

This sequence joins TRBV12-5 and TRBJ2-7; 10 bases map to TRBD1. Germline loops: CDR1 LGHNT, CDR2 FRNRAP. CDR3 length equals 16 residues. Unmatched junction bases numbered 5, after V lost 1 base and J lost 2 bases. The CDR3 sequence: CASGLGGQGPPYEQYF. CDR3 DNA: TGTGCTAGTGGTTTGGGGGGACAGGGGCCCCCCTACGAGCAGTACTTC.

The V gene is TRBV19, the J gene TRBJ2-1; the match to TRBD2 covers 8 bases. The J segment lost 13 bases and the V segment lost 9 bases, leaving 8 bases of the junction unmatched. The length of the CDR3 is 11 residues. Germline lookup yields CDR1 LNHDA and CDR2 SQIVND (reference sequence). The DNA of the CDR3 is TGTGCCAGCGGATCCGGGACTAGTCAGTTCTTC. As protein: CASGSGTSQFF. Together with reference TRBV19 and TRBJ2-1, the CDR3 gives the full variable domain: DGGITQSPKYLFRKEGQNVTLSCEQNLNHDAMYWYRQDPGQGLRLIYYSQIVNDFQKGDIAEGYSVSREKKESFPLTVTSAQKNPTAFYLCASGSGTSQFFGPGTRLTVL.

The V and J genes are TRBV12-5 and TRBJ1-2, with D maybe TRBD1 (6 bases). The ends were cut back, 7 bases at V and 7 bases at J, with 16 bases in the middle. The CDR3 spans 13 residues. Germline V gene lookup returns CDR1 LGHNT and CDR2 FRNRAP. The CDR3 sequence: CASANREEAGYTF. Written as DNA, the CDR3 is TGTGCTAGTGCTAACAGGGAAGAAGCTGGCTACACCTTC.

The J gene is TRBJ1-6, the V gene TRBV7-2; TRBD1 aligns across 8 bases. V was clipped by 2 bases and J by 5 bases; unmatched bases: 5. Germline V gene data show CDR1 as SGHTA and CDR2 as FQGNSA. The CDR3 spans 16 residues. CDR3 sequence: CASSLRGTGHNSPLHF. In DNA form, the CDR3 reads TGTGCCAGCAGCTTAAGAGGGACAGGTCATAATTCACCCCTCCACTTT.

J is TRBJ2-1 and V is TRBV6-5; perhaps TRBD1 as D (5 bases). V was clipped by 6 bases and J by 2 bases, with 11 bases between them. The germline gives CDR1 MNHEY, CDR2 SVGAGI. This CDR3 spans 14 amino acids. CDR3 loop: CASRSTTAYNEQFF. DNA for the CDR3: TGTGCCAGCAGAAGCACGACAGCCTACAATGAGCAGTTCTTC.

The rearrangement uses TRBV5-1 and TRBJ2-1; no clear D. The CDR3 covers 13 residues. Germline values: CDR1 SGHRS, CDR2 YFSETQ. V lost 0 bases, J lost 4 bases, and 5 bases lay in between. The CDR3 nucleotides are TGCGCCAGCAGCTTGGCAGTTTACAATGAGCAGTTCTTC. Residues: CASSLAVYNEQFF.

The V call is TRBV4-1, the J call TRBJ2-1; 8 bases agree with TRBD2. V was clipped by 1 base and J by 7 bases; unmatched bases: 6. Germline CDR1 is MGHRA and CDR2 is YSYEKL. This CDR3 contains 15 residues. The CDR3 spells CASSQVGTRRNEQFF. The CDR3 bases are TGCGCCAGCAGCCAAGTTGGGACTAGGAGGAATGAGCAGTTCTTC.

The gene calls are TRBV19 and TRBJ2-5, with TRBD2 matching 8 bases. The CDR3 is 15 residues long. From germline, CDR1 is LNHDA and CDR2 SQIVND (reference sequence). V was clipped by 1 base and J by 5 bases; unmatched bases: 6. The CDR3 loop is CASSIGAGGSETQYF. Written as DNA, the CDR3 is TGTGCCAGTAGTATAGGGGCGGGGGGCTCGGAGACCCAGTACTTC.

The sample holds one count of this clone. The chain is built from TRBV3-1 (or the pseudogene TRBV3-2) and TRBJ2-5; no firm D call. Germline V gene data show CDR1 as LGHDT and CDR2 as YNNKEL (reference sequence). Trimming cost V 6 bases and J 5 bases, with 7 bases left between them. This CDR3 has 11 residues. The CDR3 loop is CASRHWETQYF. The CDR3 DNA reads TGTGCCAGCAGGCACTGGGAGACCCAGTACTTC.

In DNA, the CDR3 is TGTGCCAGCAGTTATCTTCCCAGCGGGGTACAAGAGACCCAGTACTTC. Translation gives CASSYLPSGVQETQYF. The genes are TRBV6-5 and TRBJ2-5, with 7 bases aligning to TRBD2. The germline V gene encodes CDR1 MNHEY and CDR2 SVGAGI. CDR3 length equals 16 residues. After removal of 3 bases from V and 2 bases from J, the junction contained 9 bases not matched to a gene.

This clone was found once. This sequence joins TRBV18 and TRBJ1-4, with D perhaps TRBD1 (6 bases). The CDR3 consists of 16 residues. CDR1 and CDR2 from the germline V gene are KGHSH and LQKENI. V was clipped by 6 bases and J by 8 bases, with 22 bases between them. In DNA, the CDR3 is TGTGCCAGCTCGCCGGCGGTACAGGGTTTAAGGGAAAAACTGTTTTTT. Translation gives CASSPAVQGLREKLFF.

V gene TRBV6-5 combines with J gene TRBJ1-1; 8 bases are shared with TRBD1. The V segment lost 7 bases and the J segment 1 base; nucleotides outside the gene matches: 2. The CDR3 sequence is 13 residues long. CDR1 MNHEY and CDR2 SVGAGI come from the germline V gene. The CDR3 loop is CASNGQGNTEAFF. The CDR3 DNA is TGTGCCAGCAATGGACAGGGGAACACTGAAGCTTTCTTT.

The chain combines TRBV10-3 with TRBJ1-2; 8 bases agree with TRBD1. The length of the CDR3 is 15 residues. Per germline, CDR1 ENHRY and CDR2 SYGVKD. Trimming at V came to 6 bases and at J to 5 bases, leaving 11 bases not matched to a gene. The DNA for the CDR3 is TGTGCCATCAGCACAGGACAGGGCACCTTTTATGGCTACACCTTC. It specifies CAISTGQGTFYGYTF.